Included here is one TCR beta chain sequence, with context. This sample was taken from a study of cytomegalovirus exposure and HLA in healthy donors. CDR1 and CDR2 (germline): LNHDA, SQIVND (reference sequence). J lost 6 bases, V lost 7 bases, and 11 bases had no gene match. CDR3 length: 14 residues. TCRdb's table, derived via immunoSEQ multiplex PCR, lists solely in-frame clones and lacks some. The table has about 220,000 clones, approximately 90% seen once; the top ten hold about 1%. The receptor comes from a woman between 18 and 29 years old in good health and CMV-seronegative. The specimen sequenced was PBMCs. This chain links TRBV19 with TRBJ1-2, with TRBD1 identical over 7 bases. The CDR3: CASTPTGRRNGYTF. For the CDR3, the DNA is TGTGCCAGTACCCCGACAGGGAGAAGGAATGGCTACACCTTC.